The clone carrying this T cell receptor (beta chain) has just a few counts. The length of the CDR3 is 16 residues. V lost 4 bases, J lost 1 base, and 9 bases stayed unmatched. Germline V gene lookup returns CDR1 MGHRA and CDR2 YSYEKL. These data come from a study of blood T cell repertoires in COVID-19. Across the whole study: Donors in the United States, Italy and Spain gave samples during acute or convalescent COVID-19. In each case, the material was cDNA or gDNA derived from T cells, B-cell-depleted T cells, or PBMCs.

Generated by immunoSEQ multiplex PCR, the TCRdb table keeps only in-frame clones and is missing some. Seen here are 85,000 to 110,000 clones, around 88% observed once, and the top ten hold around 3.2%. This receptor was identified in a human donor in a cohort sampled during active COVID-19. Sequencing used peripheral blood. V gene TRBV4-1 combines with J gene TRBJ1-1; 7 nucleotides line up with TRBD1. The CDR3 DNA reads as TGCGCCAGCAGCCGAGCAACCGGGACAGCGAACACTGAAGCTTTCTTT. It yields the protein CASSRATGTANTEAFF.